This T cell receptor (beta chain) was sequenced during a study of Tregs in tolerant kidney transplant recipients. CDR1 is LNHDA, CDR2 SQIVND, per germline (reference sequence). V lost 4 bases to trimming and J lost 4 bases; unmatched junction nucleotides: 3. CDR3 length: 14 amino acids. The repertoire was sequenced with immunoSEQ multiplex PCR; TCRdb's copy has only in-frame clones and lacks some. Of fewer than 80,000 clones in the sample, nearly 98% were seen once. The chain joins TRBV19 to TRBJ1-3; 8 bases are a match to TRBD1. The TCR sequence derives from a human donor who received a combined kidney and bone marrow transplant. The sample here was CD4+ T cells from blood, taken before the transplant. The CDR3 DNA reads TGTGCCAGTAGTACCGGGACAGGAGGAAACACCATATATTTT. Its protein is CASSTGTGGNTIYF.